The 12 T cell receptor beta chains below come from one sample, sequenced in a study of blood T cell repertoires in COVID-19. The data were produced by immunoSEQ multiplex PCR, yet TCRdb's version contains in-frame clones alone and is incomplete. There are some 150,000 clones in the sample; 85% occur only once, and about 6.1% lies in the top ten. The sample comprised PBMCs or T cells enriched from blood (not recorded which). The origin of the receptors is a woman aged 40 to 55 who had recovered from COVID-19.

The chain is built from TRBV21-1 and TRBJ2-7; the table's D call, TRBD2, has no DNA check behind it. TRBV21-1 is noted as a pseudogene. CDR3 length: 12 residues. CDR3 in DNA: TGTGCCAGCAGCAAAGTTACCTACGAGCAGTACTTC. This sequence encodes CASSKVTYEQYF.

The J gene is TRBJ1-1, the V gene TRBV27; a possible D gene is TRBD1 (6 bases). Germline assignment: CDR1 MNHEY and CDR2 SMNVEV (reference sequence). This CDR3 is built from 14 residues. V gave up 6 bases and J gave up 0 bases, with 11 bases separating them. The CDR3 region is CASSPQGLNTEAFF. The CDR3 region has the DNA TGTGCCAGCAGCCCACAGGGATTGAACACTGAAGCTTTCTTT.

The genes are TRBV5-5 and TRBJ2-2; 8 positions agree with TRBD2. Germline lookup yields CDR1 SGHKS and CDR2 YYEKEE (reference sequence). V trimming: 0 bases; J trimming: 5 bases; junction bases outside the gene matches: 15. The CDR3 is 19 amino acids. The CDR3 DNA sequence: TGTGCCAGCAGCTTGGCCCCAGTTAGCGGGACTATCCGGACCGGGGAGCTGTTTTTT. As protein: CASSLAPVSGTIRTGELFF.

The J gene is TRBJ1-5, the V gene TRBV18; tentative D call: TRBD1 (5 bases). V was shortened by 0 bases and J by 4 bases, with 10 bases between the two germline ends. The CDR3 sequence is 15 residues long. Germline CDR1 and CDR2: KGHSH and LQKENI. The CDR3 protein is CASSPPGRKNQPQHF. The CDR3 DNA sequence: TGTGCCAGCTCACCACCGGGGCGGAAAAATCAGCCCCAGCATTTT.

This chain uses TRBV2 with TRBJ2-3; perhaps TRBD2 as D (6 bases). Trimming stripped 8 bases from V and 2 bases from J, with 17 bases between. The CDR3 spans 15 residues. The germline V gene has CDR1 SNHLY and CDR2 FYNNEI. The CDR3 region has the DNA TGTGCCAGCCAGTTCCAGCGGGTGGTCACAGATACGCAGTATTTT. Translation gives CASQFQRVVTDTQYF.

Here the CDR3 DNA reads TGTGCCAGCAGCTTAACGGGAACCTACAATGAGCAGTTCTTC. This encodes CASSLTGTYNEQFF. The chain combines TRBV7-9 with TRBJ2-1, with D perhaps TRBD2 (5 bases). The CDR3 runs 14 residues. Germline values: CDR1 SEHNR, CDR2 FQNEAQ (reference sequence). Trimming removed 2 bases from V and 2 bases from J, with 7 bases in between.

The chain couples TRBV3-1 (or the pseudogene TRBV3-2) to TRBJ1-3; 9 nucleotides match TRBD1. Germline loops: CDR1 LGHDT, CDR2 YNNKEL (reference sequence). Trimming at V came to 5 bases and at J to 0 bases, leaving 5 bases not matched to a gene. This CDR3 contains 16 residues. As DNA, the CDR3 is TGTGCCAGCAGCAAAGGACAGGGGAGCTCTGGAAACACCATATATTTT. Encoded protein: CASSKGQGSSGNTIYF.

The rearrangement links TRBV9 to TRBJ2-4, with D possibly matching TRBD1 (7 bases). Germline V lookup: CDR1 SGDLS, CDR2 YYNGEE. The CDR3 runs 18 residues. Trimming removed 4 bases at V and 2 bases at J, with 22 bases between. The CDR3 spells CASSPSGGTVSSKNIQYF. CDR3 in DNA: TGTGCCAGCAGCCCCTCGGGCGGGACAGTTTCTTCCAAAAACATTCAGTACTTC.

V and J are TRBV7-3 and TRBJ2-6; 10 bases agree with TRBD2. Germline CDR1 and CDR2: SGHTA and FQGTGA. V lost 5 bases, J lost 1 base, and 17 bases stayed unmatched. CDR3 length: 21 residues. CDR3 in DNA: TGTGCCAGCAGCCCAGGAATTGGACTAGCGGTCCCCAGTTCTGGGGCCAACGTCCTGACTTTC. It encodes CASSPGIGLAVPSSGANVLTF.

The J gene is TRBJ2-1, the V gene TRBV5-1, with TRBD2 matching over 9 bases. The trim removed 4 bases at V and 9 bases at J, leaving 11 bases unmatched. The CDR3 length is 15 residues. Germline CDR1 SGHRS, CDR2 YFSETQ. CDR3 bases: TGCGCCAGCAGCCCGGAGCGGGGGGTTGGCGGTGAGCAGTTCTTC. Its translation: CASSPERGVGGEQFF.

The chain combines TRBV11-3 with TRBJ2-1; 14 bases are a match to TRBD2. CDR3 length: 16 amino acids. V shed 1 base, J shed 9 bases, and the junction held 5 bases outside the gene matches. Germline V gene lookup returns CDR1 SGHNT and CDR2 YENEEA. The CDR3 nucleotides are TGTGCCAGCAGCTTAGGGGGACTAGCGGGAGAAGGTGAGCAGTTCTTC. Protein product: CASSLGGLAGEGEQFF.

The rearrangement uses TRBV28 and TRBJ1-2, with D tentatively TRBD1 (6 bases). The CDR3 is 14 amino acids. The V end was cut by 6 bases, the J end by 4 bases, with 15 bases between. Per the germline V gene, CDR1 is MDHEN and CDR2 is SYDVKM. CDR3 bases: TGTGCCAGCAGCCCCCCCGGGACAATCTATGGCTACACCTTC. This codes for CASSPPGTIYGYTF.